The sequence of this T cell receptor beta chain was determined in a study of cytomegalovirus exposure and HLA in healthy donors. With respect to this clone: Its antigen is not known.

Findings and limits, study-wide: Highly shared sequence variants in one cluster were likely a sequencing artifact.

From germline, CDR1 is SGHTA and CDR2 FQGTGA. This CDR3 is built from 14 residues. Trimming cost V 4 bases and J 2 bases; bases outside gene matches: 4. 60 Vbeta and 13 Jbeta primers were used in PCR. Generated by immunoSEQ multiplex PCR, the TCRdb table keeps only in-frame clones and is missing some. The sample carries 90,000 to 110,000 clones, roughly 80% recorded once. The sample was PBMCs. The TCR sequence derives from a young man in good health and CMV-seropositive. The J gene is TRBJ2-7, the V gene TRBV7-3; 8 bases are shared with TRBD2. This CDR3 is CASSSPGGTYEQYF. The CDR3 DNA follows: TGTGCCAGCAGCTCACCGGGGGGGACCTACGAGCAGTACTTC.